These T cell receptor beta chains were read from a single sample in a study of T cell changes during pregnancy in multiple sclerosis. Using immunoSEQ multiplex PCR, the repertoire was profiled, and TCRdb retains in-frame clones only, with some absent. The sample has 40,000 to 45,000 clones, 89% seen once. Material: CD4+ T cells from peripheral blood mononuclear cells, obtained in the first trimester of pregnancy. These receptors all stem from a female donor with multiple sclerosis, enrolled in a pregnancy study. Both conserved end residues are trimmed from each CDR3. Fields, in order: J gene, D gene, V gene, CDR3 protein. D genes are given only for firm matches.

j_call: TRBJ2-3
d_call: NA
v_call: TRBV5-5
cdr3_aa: ASSLAVFITDTQY

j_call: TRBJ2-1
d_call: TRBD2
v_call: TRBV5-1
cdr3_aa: ASSGLAGGPQNEQF

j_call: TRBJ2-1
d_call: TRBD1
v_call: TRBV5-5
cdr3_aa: ASSLAGTGDNEQF

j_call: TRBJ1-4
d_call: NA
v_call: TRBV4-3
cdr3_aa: ASSQDLSGGNEKLF

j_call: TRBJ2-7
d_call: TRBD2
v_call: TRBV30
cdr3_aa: AWTGRASGRAEYNYEQY

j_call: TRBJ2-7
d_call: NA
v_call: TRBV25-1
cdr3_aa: ASRALDNPYEQY

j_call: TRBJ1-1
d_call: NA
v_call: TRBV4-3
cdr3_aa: ASSPGSTNTEAF

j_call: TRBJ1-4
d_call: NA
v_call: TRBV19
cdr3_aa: ASRGVMVEKLF

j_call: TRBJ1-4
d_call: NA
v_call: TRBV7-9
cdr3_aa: ASSWTVWGGTNEKLF

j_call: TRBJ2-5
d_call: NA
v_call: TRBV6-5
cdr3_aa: ASSYSGPGVETQY

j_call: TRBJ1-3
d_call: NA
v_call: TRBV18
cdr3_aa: ASSPAEYGNTIY

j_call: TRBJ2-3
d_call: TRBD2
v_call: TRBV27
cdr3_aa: ASSSPRTSGRRDTQY

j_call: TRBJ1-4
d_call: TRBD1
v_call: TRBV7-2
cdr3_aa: ASSQRTGRDSELF

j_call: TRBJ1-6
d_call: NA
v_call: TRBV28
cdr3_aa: ASRGEQPNSPLH

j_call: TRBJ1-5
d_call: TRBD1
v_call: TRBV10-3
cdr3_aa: AIGGNGTGYQPQH

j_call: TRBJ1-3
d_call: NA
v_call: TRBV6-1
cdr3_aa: ASSERDRGNTIY

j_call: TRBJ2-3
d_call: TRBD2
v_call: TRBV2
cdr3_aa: ASSVIAGPTDTQY

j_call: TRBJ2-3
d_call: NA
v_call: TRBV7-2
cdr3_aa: ASSLNSPSTDTQY

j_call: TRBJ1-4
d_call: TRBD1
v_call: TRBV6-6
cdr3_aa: ASTGGNEKLF

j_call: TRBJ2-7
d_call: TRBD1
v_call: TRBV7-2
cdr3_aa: ASSLAGTGAYEQY

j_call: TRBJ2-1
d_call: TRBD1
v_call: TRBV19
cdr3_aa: ASSMEDREYEQF

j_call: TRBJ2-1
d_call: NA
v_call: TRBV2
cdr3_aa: ASRGAGGRGNEQF

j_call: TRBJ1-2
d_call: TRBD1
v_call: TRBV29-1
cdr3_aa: SAVGDRDGYT

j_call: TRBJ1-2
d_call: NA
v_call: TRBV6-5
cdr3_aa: ASSYGAVYGYT

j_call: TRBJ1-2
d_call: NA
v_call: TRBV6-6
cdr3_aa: ATKPQEDGYT

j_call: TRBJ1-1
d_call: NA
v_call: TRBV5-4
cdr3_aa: ASSFAGASRMNTEAF

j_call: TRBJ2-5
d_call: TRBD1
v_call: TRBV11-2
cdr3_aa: ATATGGLQTQY

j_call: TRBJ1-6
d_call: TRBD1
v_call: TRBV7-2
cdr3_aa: ATRGGIDSPLH

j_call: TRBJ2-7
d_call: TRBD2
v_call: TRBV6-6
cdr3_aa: ASSPRGAYEQY

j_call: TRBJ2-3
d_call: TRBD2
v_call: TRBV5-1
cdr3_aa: ASSPPLAGAGLTQY

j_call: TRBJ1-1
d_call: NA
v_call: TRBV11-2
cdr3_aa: ASSSGGGNTEAF

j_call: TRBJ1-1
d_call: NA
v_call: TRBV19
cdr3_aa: ASSSRVGTEAF

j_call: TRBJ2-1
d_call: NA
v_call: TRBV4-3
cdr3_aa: ASSPSSGQPYNEQF

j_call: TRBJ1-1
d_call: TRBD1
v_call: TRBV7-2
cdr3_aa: ASSSNRGSNTEAF

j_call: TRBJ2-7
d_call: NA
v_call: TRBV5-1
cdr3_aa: ASSLADPSVYEQY

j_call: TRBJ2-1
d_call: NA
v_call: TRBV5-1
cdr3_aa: ASSLLGGSSYNEQF

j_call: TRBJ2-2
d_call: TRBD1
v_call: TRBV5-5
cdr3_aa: ASSPGPQGALNTGELF

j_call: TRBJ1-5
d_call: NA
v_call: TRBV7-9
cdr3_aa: ASSLIPSTGHSNQPQH

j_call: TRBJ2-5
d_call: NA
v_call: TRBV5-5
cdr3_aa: ASSLRTEETQY

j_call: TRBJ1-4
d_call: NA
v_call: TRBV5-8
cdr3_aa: ASSFQLGAFNEKLF

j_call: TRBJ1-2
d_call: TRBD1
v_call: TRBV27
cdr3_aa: ASRPQGSYGYT

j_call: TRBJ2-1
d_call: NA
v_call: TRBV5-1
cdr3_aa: ASSPNQPGINEQF

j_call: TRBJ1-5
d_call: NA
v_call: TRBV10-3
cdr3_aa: AIRVAEGFNQPQH

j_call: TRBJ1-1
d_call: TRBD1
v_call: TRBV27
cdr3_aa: ASSSRTGNTEAF

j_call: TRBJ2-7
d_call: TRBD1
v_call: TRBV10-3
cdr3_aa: AISEGQGAYEQY

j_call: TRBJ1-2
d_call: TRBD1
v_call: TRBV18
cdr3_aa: ASSQSGTGGDEGGYT

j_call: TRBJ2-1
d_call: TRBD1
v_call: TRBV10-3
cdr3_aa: AIRGQGTYNEQF

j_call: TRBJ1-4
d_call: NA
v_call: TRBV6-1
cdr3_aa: ASSGEDTLGKLF

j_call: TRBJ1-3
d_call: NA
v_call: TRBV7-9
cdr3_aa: ASSFSGLYSGNTIY

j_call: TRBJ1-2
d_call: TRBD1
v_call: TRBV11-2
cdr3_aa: ASSSGQKYGYT

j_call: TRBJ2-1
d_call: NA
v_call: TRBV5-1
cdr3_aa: ASSLSSYNEQF

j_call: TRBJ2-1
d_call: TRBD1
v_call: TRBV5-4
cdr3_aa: ASSSTTGLEQF

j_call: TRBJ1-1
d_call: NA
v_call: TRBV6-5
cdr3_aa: ASSYDARTVNTEAF

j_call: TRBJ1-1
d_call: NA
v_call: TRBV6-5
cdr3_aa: ASVPRALGTEAF

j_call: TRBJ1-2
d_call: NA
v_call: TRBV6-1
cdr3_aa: ASSVRRGDYGYT